This T cell receptor (beta chain) derives from a study of T cell repertoires in cytomegalovirus infection. Study overall: Public TCR beta signatures were indicative of both CMV infection and a matching HLA type.

There are 18 residues in the CDR3. Germline assignment: CDR1 SGHVS and CDR2 FQNEAQ. Trimming stripped 4 bases from V and 3 bases from J, with 24 bases between. MiXCR was run by TCRdb on the reads, yielding one entry per CDR3 protein. The sample contains around 85,000 distinct CDR3 sequences, approximately 43% of which appear only once. This clonotype showed up just a few times. The antigen is not known. This chain joins TRBV7-8 and TRBJ1-1; tentatively, D is TRBD1 (5 bases). The clonotype was recovered from a human donor in good health (CMV status not recorded). Some clones in this sample may be carry-over from other donors' samples. Sequenced material: CD8+ T cells from cultured PBMCs, taken from culture after CMV antigen stimulation. As DNA, the CDR3 is TGTGCCAGCAGCTCTAGGGGAAATCCAGGCCCCGAGGACACTGAAGCTTTCTTT. Translated, it gives CASSSRGNPGPEDTEAFF.